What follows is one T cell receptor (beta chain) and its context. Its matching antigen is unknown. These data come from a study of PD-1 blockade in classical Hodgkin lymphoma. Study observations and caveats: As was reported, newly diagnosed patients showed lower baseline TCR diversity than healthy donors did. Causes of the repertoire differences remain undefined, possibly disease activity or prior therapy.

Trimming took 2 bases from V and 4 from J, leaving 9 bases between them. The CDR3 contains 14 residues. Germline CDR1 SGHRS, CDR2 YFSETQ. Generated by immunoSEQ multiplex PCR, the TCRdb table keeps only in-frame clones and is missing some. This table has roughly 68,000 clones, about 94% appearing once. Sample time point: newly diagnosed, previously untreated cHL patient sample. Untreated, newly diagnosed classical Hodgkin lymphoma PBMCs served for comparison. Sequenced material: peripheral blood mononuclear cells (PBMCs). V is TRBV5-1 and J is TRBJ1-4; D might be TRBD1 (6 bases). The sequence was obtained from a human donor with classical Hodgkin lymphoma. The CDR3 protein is CASSFAGVNEKLFF. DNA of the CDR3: TGCGCCAGCAGCTTCGCAGGGGTTAATGAAAAACTGTTTTTT.